This T cell receptor beta chain was obtained from a study of T-cell reconstitution after alpha-beta-depleted transplantation in children. This clonotype was counted at least ten times. Its antigen is as yet unknown. Preparation of the TCRbeta library used unique molecular identifiers. Each CDR3 protein gets one entry after TCRdb re-called the PCR reads with MiXCR. The repertoire holds over 400,000 distinct CDR3 sequences, with over 40% as singletons. The CDR3 contains 15 residues. J lost 0 bases, V lost 5 bases, and 3 bases had no gene match. Whole-study findings and limits: Surviving recipient T cells and intrathymic progenitors accounted for some patients' high TCRbeta diversity at day 60.

The rearrangement joins TRBV12-3 or TRBV12-4 to TRBJ2-1; 8 nucleotides align to TRBD2. The origin of this receptor is a girl aged 2 to 10 with aplastic anemia, due to receive a stem cell transplant. The starting material was PBMCs, obtained before TCRalphabeta/CD19-depleted stem cell transplant. The DNA of the CDR3 is TGTGCCAGCAGTGGTAGCGGGACCTCCTACAATGAGCAGTTCTTC. This gives the protein CASSGSGTSYNEQFF.